One sample yielded the 25 T cell receptor beta chains listed below, sequenced in a study of blood T cell repertoires in COVID-19. The assay was immunoSEQ multiplex PCR, and TCRdb's table has in-frame clones only and misses some. The profile shows about 47,000 clones, approximately 78% of them singletons. Material for sequencing was peripheral blood. The receptors were gathered from a human donor with acute or convalescent COVID-19. The donor label of this sample is uncertain.

CDR3 in DNA: TGTGCCAGCAGCCAACCCACTGGGACCGCTCGGGGGGCAGATACGCAGTATTTT. Encoded protein: CASSQPTGTARGADTQYF. The chain employs TRBV3-1 (or the pseudogene TRBV3-2) and TRBJ2-3, with TRBD2 matching 7 bases. The CDR3 length is 18 residues. V lost 2 bases to trimming and J lost 4 bases; unmatched junction nucleotides: 15. From germline, CDR1 is LGHDT and CDR2 YNNKEL (reference sequence).

The chain combines TRBV7-2 with TRBJ2-7; D is unclear. There are 14 residues in the CDR3. Germline-derived CDR1 and CDR2 are SGHTA and FQGNSA. The V end lost 2 bases, the J end lost 2 bases, and 10 bases lay between the germline ends. CDR3 residues: CASSLRRTAYEQYF. CDR3 bases: TGTGCCAGCAGCTTACGGAGAACCGCCTACGAGCAGTACTTC. Complete variable domain (other parts from reference TRBV7-2 and TRBJ2-7): GAGVSQSPSNKVTEKGKDVELRCDPISGHTALYWYRQSLGQGLEFLIYFQGNSAPDKSGLPSDRFSAERTGGSVSTLTIQRTQQEDSAVYLCASSLRRTAYEQYFGPGTRLTVT.

The chain recombines TRBV18 with TRBJ1-1; TRBD1 matches 9 bases. Germline V gives CDR1 KGHSH, CDR2 LQKENI. The CDR3 consists of 14 residues. The ends lost 3 bases at V and 1 base at J; junction bases unmatched: 0. The CDR3 sequence: CASSPTGGNTEAFF. CDR3 sequence (DNA): TGTGCCAGCTCACCGACAGGGGGGAACACTGAAGCTTTCTTT.

This clone was counted a single time. This chain connects TRBV5-1 to TRBJ2-7; no reliable D call. The V end lost 2 bases, the J end lost 0 bases, and 9 bases lay between the germline ends. The CDR3 runs 14 residues. CDR1 is SGHRS, CDR2 YFSETQ, per germline. Here the CDR3 reads CASSFERPSYEQYF. The CDR3 DNA is TGCGCCAGCAGCTTTGAGCGACCCTCCTACGAGCAGTACTTC.

This clone was found a few times. V gene TRBV6-1 combines with J gene TRBJ2-3; D is ambiguous. Germline V gene data show CDR1 as MNHNS and CDR2 as SASEGT. The V end was cut by 2 bases, the J end by 4 bases, with 13 bases between. The CDR3 covers 15 residues. The CDR3 loop is CASSELRSSADTQYF. The DNA of the CDR3 is TGTGCCAGCAGTGAATTGAGGTCTTCTGCAGATACGCAGTATTTT.

This chain joins TRBV3-1 (or the pseudogene TRBV3-2) and TRBJ2-1, with 7 bases that match TRBD2. The germline gives CDR1 LGHDT, CDR2 YNNKEL (reference sequence). The CDR3 totals 15 residues. V lost 2 bases and J lost 9; bases outside the gene matches: 10. CDR3: CASSQNTGGGSEQFF. The CDR3 nucleotides read TGTGCCAGCAGCCAAAATACGGGAGGAGGCAGTGAGCAGTTCTTC.

This chain links TRBV7-2 with TRBJ2-1; 10 positions match TRBD2. The V gene's germline CDR1 is SGHTA and CDR2 FQGNSA. CDR3 length equals 16 residues. J was trimmed by 9 bases and V by 4 bases; bases with no gene match: 12. CDR3 sequence reads: CASSSGLAGARAEQFF. The CDR3 DNA is TGTGCCAGCAGCTCCGGGCTAGCGGGAGCCCGGGCTGAGCAGTTCTTC.

The chain recombines TRBV7-2 with TRBJ2-7, with 9 nucleotides matching TRBD2. V lost 1 base to trimming and J lost 4 bases; unmatched junction nucleotides: 8. Germline V gives CDR1 SGHTA, CDR2 FQGNSA. The CDR3 has 16 amino acids. The CDR3, as DNA: TGTGCCAGCAGCTTAGGTCCGGGACTAGCTGAATACGAGCAGTACTTC. Its translation: CASSLGPGLAEYEQYF.

The rearrangement links TRBV7-2 to TRBJ1-3, with D possibly TRBD1 on 5 matching bases. CDR3 length equals 16 residues. V shed 5 bases and J shed 1 base, with 15 bases lying between them. CDR1 is SGHTA and CDR2 is FQGNSA in the germline V gene. The CDR3 region has the DNA TGTGCCAGCAGCCCCGGGACTATAGCTTCTGGAAACACCATATATTTT. Translation gives CASSPGTIASGNTIYF.

V usage is TRBV7-2 and J usage is TRBJ2-2, with D maybe TRBD1 (6 bases). This CDR3 is 19 amino acids long. The germline V and J ends were trimmed by 4 bases and 2 bases, with 23 bases remaining between them. The germline gives CDR1 SGHTA, CDR2 FQGNSA. This CDR3 is CASSSRGAQPGHNTGELFF. Written as DNA, the CDR3 is TGTGCCAGCAGCTCCAGAGGGGCCCAGCCGGGACATAACACCGGGGAGCTGTTTTTT.

The chain carries TRBV30 and TRBJ2-3; 10 bases align to TRBD2. Germline trimming cut 2 bases from V and 2 bases from J; bases unmatched to any gene: 7. The length of the CDR3 is 16 residues. Germline V gene data show CDR1 as GTSNPN and CDR2 as SVGIG (reference sequence). The CDR3 sequence is CAWSRIGLADTDTQYF. CDR3 nucleotide sequence: TGTGCCTGGAGTCGCATTGGACTAGCGGACACAGATACGCAGTATTTT.

The chain combines TRBV10-3 with TRBJ1-2; possibly TRBD1 for D (5 bases). Trimming shortened V by 3 bases and J by 3 bases, and 17 bases separated the two germline ends. The CDR3 length is 16 residues. CDR1 is ENHRY and CDR2 is SYGVKD in the germline V gene. CDR3 DNA sequence: TGTGCCATCAGTGACGGGGCCGGGAGAGGGGACTATGGCTACACCTTC. This encodes CAISDGAGRGDYGYTF.

The sample holds one count of this clone. This chain links TRBV28 with TRBJ2-5; a weak D match, TRBD1 (6 bases). The CDR3 runs 14 residues. CDR1 is MDHEN and CDR2 is SYDVKM in the germline V gene. V was cut by 6 bases and J by 4 bases, with 15 bases left in between. CDR3 amino acids: CASSPSDRLETQYF. The CDR3 nucleotides are TGTGCCAGCAGCCCCTCGGACAGACTAGAGACCCAGTACTTC.

The chain links TRBV14 to TRBJ1-3; 7 nucleotides line up with TRBD1. J lost 0 bases, V lost 5 bases, and 4 bases had no gene match. The germline V gene has CDR1 SGHDN and CDR2 FVKESK. The CDR3 sequence is 15 residues long. In DNA, the CDR3 is TGTGCCAGCAGCGGACAGGCGCACTCTGGAAACACCATATATTTT. This encodes CASSGQAHSGNTIYF.

This clone was observed a single time. The genes are TRBV7-2 and TRBJ1-6; no clear D. The germline V and J ends were trimmed by 4 bases and 8 bases, with 9 bases remaining between them. Germline V CDR1 and CDR2: SGHTA, FQGNSA. CDR3 length: 13 amino acids. The CDR3 DNA reads as TGTGCCAGCAGCTCCACAGTGGATTCACCCCTCCACTTT. It translates to CASSSTVDSPLHF. The full variable domain, rest sourced from reference TRBV7-2 and TRBJ1-6, is GAGVSQSPSNKVTEKGKDVELRCDPISGHTALYWYRQSLGQGLEFLIYFQGNSAPDKSGLPSDRFSAERTGGSVSTLTIQRTQQEDSAVYLCASSSTVDSPLHFGNGTRLTVT.

The V call is TRBV4-2, the J call TRBJ2-5; TRBD1 aligns across 7 bases. CDR3 length: 16 residues. Germline V CDR1 and CDR2: LGHNA, YNFKEQ. Trimming took 3 bases from V and 4 from J; bases not matched to a gene: 11. DNA for the CDR3: TGTGCCAGCAGCCAGGGGCCTCAGGGGGAAGGAGAGACCCAGTACTTC. This codes for CASSQGPQGEGETQYF.

The chain couples TRBV21-1 to TRBJ2-3; TRBD2, the table's D call, lacks a check against the DNA. TRBV21-1 is noted as a pseudogene. CDR3 length: 18 amino acids. In nucleotides, the CDR3 is TGTGCCAGCAGCAGGATTAAGGAGCGAGGTGTGCCCACAGATACGCAGTATTTT. Protein sequence: CASSRIKERGVPTDTQYF.

This clone has a handful of counts. The chain uses TRBV25-1 and TRBJ1-6; D not certain. Germline V gene data show CDR1 as MGHDK and CDR2 as SYGVNS. The V and J ends lost 7 bases and 7 bases respectively, with 8 bases between them. The CDR3 consists of 12 residues. In nucleotides, the CDR3 is TGTGCCAGCATAGGAGGGAATTCACCCCTCCACTTT. Its protein product is CASIGGNSPLHF. Supplemented by reference TRBV25-1 and TRBJ1-6, the full variable domain reads EADIYQTPRYLVIGTGKKITLECSQTMGHDKMYWYQQDPGMELHLIHYSYGVNSTEKGDLSSESTVSRIRTEHFPLTLESARPSHTSQYLCASIGGNSPLHFGNGTRLTVT.

The chain uses TRBV7-2 and TRBJ1-2; possible D gene TRBD1, 5 bases. CDR1 SGHTA and CDR2 FQGNSA come from the germline V gene. The CDR3 loop spans 14 amino acids. Trimming removed 1 base at V and 2 bases at J, with 8 bases between. The CDR3 DNA reads as TGTGCCAGCAGCTTAGAGGCAGGGAACTATGGCTACACCTTC. Its protein product is CASSLEAGNYGYTF.

V is TRBV11-2 and J is TRBJ2-1; D is possibly TRBD2 (6 bases). This CDR3 contains 15 residues. Germline V gene sequence: CDR1 SGHAT, CDR2 FQNNGV. V lost 5 bases to trimming and J lost 7 bases, with 18 bases between them. CDR3 DNA sequence: TGTGCCAGCAGCCCCACGGCGGGGTATCAGAATGAGCAGTTCTTC. The encoded protein is CASSPTAGYQNEQFF.

This chain uses TRBV5-1 with TRBJ1-4; D not certain. The CDR3 consists of 16 residues. The V gene's germline CDR1 is SGHRS and CDR2 YFSETQ. V gave up 5 bases and J gave up 7 bases, with 21 bases separating them. The chain's CDR3 is CASSPGGVVLGEKLFF. The CDR3 nucleotides are TGCGCCAGCAGTCCCGGCGGGGTGGTTCTGGGTGAAAAACTGTTTTTT.

The chain joins TRBV27 to TRBJ2-7; D is ambiguous. Germline assignment: CDR1 MNHEY and CDR2 SMNVEV (reference sequence). V dropped 0 bases and J dropped 0 bases, with 12 bases sitting between them. The CDR3 has 16 amino acids. CDR3 in amino acids: CASSLSFSSSSYEQYF. The CDR3 bases are TGTGCCAGCAGTTTATCGTTTTCCTCGAGCTCCTACGAGCAGTACTTC.

This clone occurred a few times. The chain employs TRBV12-3 or TRBV12-4 and TRBJ1-2; D perhaps matches TRBD1 (6 bases). V was clipped by 4 bases and J by 4 bases, with 10 bases between them. The CDR3 has 13 residues. The CDR3 sequence: CASSYREVYGYTF. In DNA form, the CDR3 reads TGTGCCAGCAGTTACAGGGAAGTCTATGGCTACACCTTC.

This rearrangement joins TRBV5-8 to TRBJ2-3; 12 positions match TRBD2. The germline V gene has CDR1 SGHTS and CDR2 YDEGEE. The CDR3 is 15 residues long. Germline trimming cut 7 bases from V and 2 bases from J; bases unmatched to any gene: 5. CDR3: CASGLAGGPTDTQYF. CDR3 in DNA: TGTGCCAGCGGCCTAGCGGGGGGGCCCACAGATACGCAGTATTTT.

The CDR3 DNA reads as TGTGCCAGCAGCTTAAGGCAGGGGGCCCCCCGGGAGACCCAGTACTTC. Its translation: CASSLRQGAPRETQYF. V is TRBV11-2 and J is TRBJ2-5, with 8 nucleotides matching TRBD1. The CDR3 consists of 16 residues. The V segment lost 2 bases and the J segment 5 bases; nucleotides outside the gene matches: 10. The germline gives CDR1 SGHAT, CDR2 FQNNGV.